This passage covers 18 T cell receptor beta chains from one sample sequenced in a study of regulatory T cells in long-lasting Graves disease. Libraries of TCR beta came from iRepertoire HTBI primers plus Arm-PCR of CDR3 regions. TCRdb itself ran the multiplex PCR reads through MiXCR, one entry per CDR3 protein. Of hundreds of thousands of distinct CDR3 sequences in the sample, roughly 20% were seen once. The time point is: persistent/refractory GD, antithyroid drugs over 5 years with positive TRAb. PBMCs were the source of the RNA used for TCR sequencing. The sample in question was peripheral blood mononuclear cells (PBMCs), obtained when the disease was refractory, from a patient treated with antithyroid drugs. These receptors all stem from a female donor with Graves disease.

This clonotype was recorded a few times. The chain has TRBV7-2 and TRBJ1-3; D unclear. Germline assignment: CDR1 SGHTA and CDR2 FQGNSA. This CDR3 spans 15 amino acids. V lost 5 bases and J lost 3, with 14 bases in between. The CDR3 loop is CASSARGTRGNTIYF. In nucleotides, the CDR3 is TGTGCCAGCAGCGCGCGGGGAACCCGTGGAAACACCATATATTTT.

The chain links TRBV7-9 to TRBJ1-6; D unclear. Trimming cost V 1 base and J 7 bases, with 11 bases left between them. The germline V gene has CDR1 SEHNR and CDR2 FQNEAQ (reference sequence). This CDR3 spans 15 amino acids. CDR3: CASSLVERRNSPLHF. The CDR3 nucleotides are TGTGCCAGCAGCTTAGTGGAACGGAGGAATTCACCCCTCCACTTT. The complete variable domain, with remaining parts taken from reference TRBV7-9 and TRBJ1-6, reads DTGVSQNPRHKITKRGQNVTFRCDPISEHNRLYWYRQTLGQGPEFLTYFQNEAQLEKSRLLSDRFSAERPKGSFSTLEIQRTEQGDSAMYLCASSLVERRNSPLHFGNGTRLTVT.

The V and J genes are TRBV29-1 and TRBJ1-2, with D possibly being TRBD1 (5 bases). Germline CDR1 SQVTM, CDR2 ANQGSEA. V lost 5 bases and J lost 6, with 13 bases in between. The CDR3 has 12 residues. The CDR3 DNA reads TGCAGCGTTCCTGCTGCAGGGAATGGCTACACCTTC. It encodes CSVPAAGNGYTF.

This clonotype showed up just a few times. The chain couples TRBV11-2 to TRBJ2-3, with 7 bases aligning to TRBD2. Germline V CDR1 and CDR2: SGHAT, FQNNGV. The CDR3 loop spans 15 amino acids. The V segment lost 5 bases and the J segment 1 base; nucleotides outside the gene matches: 6. CDR3: CASSQLGRGTDTQYF. DNA for the CDR3: TGTGCCAGCAGCCAACTAGGGAGGGGCACAGATACGCAGTATTTT.

This clonotype has just a few counts. This chain links TRBV27 with TRBJ2-7; TRBD2 matches 10 bases. The CDR3 extends over 17 amino acids. CDR1 and CDR2 from the germline V gene are MNHEY and SMNVEV (reference sequence). The ends lost 3 bases at V and 5 bases at J; junction bases unmatched: 13. The CDR3 DNA reads TGTGCCAGCAGTTTTATCGACCCTAGCGGGAGTATCAACGAGCAGTACTTC. Protein sequence: CASSFIDPSGSINEQYF.

This clonotype came up many times. The J gene is TRBJ1-4, the V gene TRBV12-5, with a weak D call TRBD1 (6 bases). This CDR3 is built from 21 residues. From germline, CDR1 is LGHNT and CDR2 FRNRAP. The V and J ends lost 2 bases and 5 bases respectively, with 30 bases between them. CDR3: CASGLHLPKGTEGGSNEKLFF. DNA of the CDR3: TGTGCTAGTGGTTTGCACCTTCCCAAGGGGACCGAGGGGGGTAGCAATGAAAAACTGTTTTTT.

The chain is built from TRBV6-5 and TRBJ2-2, with 8 bases matching TRBD2. This CDR3 is built from 16 residues. Germline V gene lookup returns CDR1 MNHEY and CDR2 SVGAGI. V lost 0 bases to trimming and J lost 7 bases; unmatched junction nucleotides: 7. Here the CDR3 DNA reads TGTGCCAGCAGTTACTCGTCGGGAGGGCCGGACGGGGAGCTGTTTTTT. Translation: CASSYSSGGPDGELFF.

The J gene is TRBJ2-5, the V gene TRBV4-1; a possible D gene is TRBD2 (5 bases). The CDR3 runs to 13 residues. V was cut by 4 bases and J by 5 bases, with 11 bases left in between. Germline V CDR1 and CDR2: MGHRA, YSYEKL. The chain's CDR3 is CASSPPGSETQYF. The CDR3 region has the DNA TGCGCCAGCAGCCCTCCGGGGAGCGAGACCCAGTACTTC.

V is TRBV12-3 or TRBV12-4 and J is TRBJ2-2, with D possibly matching TRBD1 (6 bases). CDR3 length: 13 amino acids. V lost 8 bases, J lost 2 bases, and 9 bases lay in between. CDR3 protein: CASGTRNTGELFF. The CDR3 bases are TGTGCCAGCGGGACACGTAACACCGGGGAGCTGTTTTTT.

This clonotype was seen many times. The V gene is TRBV7-2, the J gene TRBJ1-6, with D possibly TRBD1 on 6 matching bases. This CDR3 comprises 19 residues. V gave up 2 bases and J gave up 10 bases, with 27 bases separating them. Germline V CDR1 and CDR2: SGHTA, FQGNSA. CDR3 amino acids: CASSLSSLPRWTVGSPLHF. In nucleotides, the CDR3 is TGTGCCAGCAGCTTATCCTCCCTCCCCCGTTGGACAGTCGGGTCACCCCTCCACTTT.

CDR3 in DNA: TGTGCCAGCAGTGGGACCCCAGGGGATAGCAATCAGCCCCAGCATTTT. This codes for CASSGTPGDSNQPQHF. J is TRBJ1-5 and V is TRBV2, with D possibly TRBD1 on 6 matching bases. V was clipped by 4 bases and J by 0 bases, with 13 bases between them. The germline CDR1 and CDR2 sequences are SNHLY and FYNNEI. The CDR3 contains 16 residues.

This clonotype was seen a handful of times. The chain employs TRBV5-1 and TRBJ2-3; no clear D. Germline V gives CDR1 SGHRS, CDR2 YFSETQ. V was shortened by 3 bases and J by 3 bases, with 11 bases between the two germline ends. The CDR3 totals 14 residues. CDR3 protein: CASSSTMGTDTQYF. The DNA of the CDR3 is TGCGCCAGCAGCTCAACCATGGGTACAGATACGCAGTATTTT.

The chain is built from TRBV7-6 and TRBJ2-7; possibly TRBD1 for D (5 bases). Germline values: CDR1 SGHVS, CDR2 FNYEAQ. Trimming cost V 1 base and J 2 bases, with 9 bases left between them. This CDR3 is built from 14 residues. DNA for the CDR3: TGTGCCAGCAGCTTAGAGGGGTGGGCCTACGAGCAGTACTTC. This encodes CASSLEGWAYEQYF.

The J gene is TRBJ1-1, the V gene TRBV28; no firm D call. This CDR3 comprises 12 residues. Germline CDR1 reads MDHEN; CDR2 reads SYDVKM. V was clipped by 8 bases and J by 1 base, with 8 bases between them. CDR3 loop: CASDDRNTEAFF. CDR3 DNA: TGTGCCAGCGACGATCGGAACACTGAAGCTTTCTTT. Complete variable domain (other parts from reference TRBV28 and TRBJ1-1): DVKVTQSSRYLVKRTGEKVFLECVQDMDHENMFWYRQDPGLGLRLIYFSYDVKMKEKGDIPEGYSVSREKKERFSLILESASTNQTSMYLCASDDRNTEAFFGQGTRLTVV.

Details on this clonotype: Here the CDR3 omits its conserved ending phenylalanine or tryptophan, so a read error is the likely source. The chain couples TRBV6-4 to TRBJ1-6; D may be TRBD1 (6 bases). Trimming shortened V by 4 bases and J by 7 bases, and 20 bases separated the two germline ends. The CDR3 is 17 residues long. CDR1 MRHNA and CDR2 SNTAGT come from the germline V gene. The CDR3 DNA follows: TGTGCCAGCAGTGTAGGTGTGCGGGGGCGAGGGAATTCACCCCTCCACCTT. This gives the protein CASSVGVRGRGNSPLHL.

This clonotype was seen more than once but under ten times. This sequence joins TRBV20-1 and TRBJ2-5, with 11 bases aligning to TRBD2. There are 19 residues in the CDR3. Germline values: CDR1 DFQATT, CDR2 SNEGSKA (reference sequence). With 6 bases clipped from V and 2 bases from J, the junction kept 20 bases outside the gene matches. The CDR3 region has the DNA TGCAGTGCCGACCTACCGCTAGCGGGAGGCTTGAGAGGACAAGAGACCCAGTACTTC. Translation gives CSADLPLAGGLRGQETQYF.

The rearrangement uses TRBV12-3 or TRBV12-4 and TRBJ2-2, with D maybe TRBD2 (5 bases). The CDR3 runs 18 residues. The V gene lost 8 bases and the J gene lost 0 bases, with 22 bases spanning the gap. The CDR3 DNA reads as TGTGCCAGCCCCACCCGGGGTCCAGAGGATACGAACACCGGGGAGCTGTTTTTT. Translated: CASPTRGPEDTNTGELFF.

The chain uses TRBV10-3 and TRBJ2-2; 13 bases fit TRBD2. Germline trimming cut 10 bases from V and 2 bases from J; bases unmatched to any gene: 7. Germline CDR1 and CDR2: ENHRY and SYGVKD. The CDR3 has 16 amino acids. In nucleotides, the CDR3 is TGTGCCACGAGAAGACTAGCGGGAGGTAACACCGGGGAGCTGTTTTTT. Translation: CATRRLAGGNTGELFF.